The 2 T cell receptor beta chains below come from one sample, sequenced in a study of T cells in Graves' hyperthyroidism and ophthalmopathy. Amplification targeted TCR beta CDR3 regions from RNA transcripts. The TCR CDR3 first-round RT-PCR relied on the HTBI primer set. One entry per CDR3 protein results from TCRdb running MiXCR on the multiplex PCR reads. Of around 350,000 distinct CDR3 sequences in the sample, around 15% were seen once. Sequenced input: blood. These receptors originate from a woman aged 55-70 years with Graves' ophthalmopathy.

This clonotype was counted at least ten times. The chain combines TRBV3-1 with TRBJ2-6, with 7 bases aligning to TRBD1. The V and J ends lost 1 base and 0 bases, in that order; junction bases with no gene match: 0. Germline V gives CDR1 LGHDT, CDR2 YNNKEL (reference sequence). The length of the CDR3 is 16 residues. The CDR3 sequence is CASSQAGGSGANVLTF. CDR3 bases: TGTGCCAGCAGCCAAGCAGGGGGCTCTGGGGCCAACGTCCTGACTTTC.

This clonotype has at least ten counts. The chain uses TRBV12-3 or TRBV12-4 and TRBJ2-7; the D gene is possibly TRBD2 (6 bases). Trimming took 1 base from V and 0 from J, leaving 13 bases between them. The CDR3 is 16 residues long. The CDR3 region has the DNA TGTGCCAGCAGTTTAGAATTTAGCGGCGACTCCTACGAGCAGTACTTC. Its translation is CASSLEFSGDSYEQYF.